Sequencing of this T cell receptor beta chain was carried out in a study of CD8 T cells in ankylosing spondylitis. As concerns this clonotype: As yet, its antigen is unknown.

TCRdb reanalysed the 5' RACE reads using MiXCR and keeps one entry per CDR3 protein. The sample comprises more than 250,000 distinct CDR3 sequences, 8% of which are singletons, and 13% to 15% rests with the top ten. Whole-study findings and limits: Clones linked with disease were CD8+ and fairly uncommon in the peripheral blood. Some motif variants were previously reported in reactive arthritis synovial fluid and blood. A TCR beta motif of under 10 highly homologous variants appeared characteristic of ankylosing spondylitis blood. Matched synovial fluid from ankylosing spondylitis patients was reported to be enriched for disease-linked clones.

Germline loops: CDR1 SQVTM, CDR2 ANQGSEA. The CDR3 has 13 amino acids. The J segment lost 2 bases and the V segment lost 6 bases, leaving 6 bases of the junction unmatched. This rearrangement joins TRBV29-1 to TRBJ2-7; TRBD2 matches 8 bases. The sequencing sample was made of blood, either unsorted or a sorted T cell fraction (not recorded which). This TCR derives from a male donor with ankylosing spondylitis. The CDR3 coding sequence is TGCAGCGTAGTACCGGGACTAGCCTACGAGCAGTACTTC. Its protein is CSVVPGLAYEQYF.